The present T cell receptor beta chain was sequenced within a study of OX40 agonist ivuxolimab in advanced cancers. In the study overall: Allowance was made for prior anti-PD-1, anti-PD-L1 or anti-CTLA-4 therapy, and around 44% had some. Points from the study as a whole: Partial responders at 0.1-3.0 mg/kg showed near-lowest clonal expansion.

The CDR3 runs to 16 residues. The V gene end was trimmed by 4 bases and the J gene end by 0 bases; junction bases not matched to a gene: 1. CDR1 is KGHSH and CDR2 is LQKENI in the germline V gene. Remarks on this clone: Its specificity is not known.

Clones were read by immunoSEQ multiplex PCR, and TCRdb kept only the in-frame ones, dropping some. Here the sample spans just over 80,000 clones, around 90% being singletons. The clonotype was recovered from an adult with an advanced solid tumor such as melanoma, head and neck, liver or kidney cancer. This chain joins TRBV18 and TRBJ2-3, with 13 bases identical to TRBD2. The sequences come from CD4+ or CD8+ T cells sorted from blood, collected in a trial of the OX40 agonist ivuxolimab. DNA for the CDR3: TGTGCCAGCTCACGGACTAGCGGGGGAAGCACAGATACGCAGTATTTT. It translates to CASSRTSGGSTDTQYF. The whole variable domain, remainder taken from reference TRBV18 and TRBJ2-3, is NAGVMQNPRHLVRRRGQEARLRCSPMKGHSHVYWYRQLPEEGLKFMVYLQKENIIDESGMPKERFSAEFPKEGPSILRIQQVVRGDSAAYFCASSRTSGGSTDTQYFGPGTRLTVL.